The entry below describes one T cell receptor (beta chain). This clonotype has a handful of counts. Its specific antigen is unknown. No clone much larger than this one lies a single base away; base qualities are absent. From the cysteine up to the phenylalanine, the CDR3 has a length of 16 residues. The sequence is cut down to CDR3 DNA, 48 bases in frame from base 1. Ends trimmed: V by 6 bases, J by 6 bases; bases unmatched to a gene: 11. Sequences MNHEY (CDR1) and SVGAGI (CDR2) are obtained from the germline V gene. Sequencing relied on an Illumina NovaSeq 6000. TCRalpha and TCRbeta cDNA libraries were constructed by 5'RACE with constant-segment primers, with sample barcodes and unique molecular identifiers being introduced. RNA was extracted from every sample with Trizol reagent. Amplification of the libraries took two PCR steps, and the second step added a second sample barcode plus Illumina TruSeq adapters. The libraries were sequenced on an Illumina NovaSeq using 2 x 150 bp paired-end reads. The authors processed their data as follows. The reads were demultiplexed and collapsed into UMI-guided consensus sequences using migec v1.2.7. Using mixcr v2.1.11, UMI consensuses were aligned to TRA and TRB V and J templates and then assembled into clonotypes. Clonotypes were classified as expanded or contracted when called significant by both edgeR and NoisET, with noise models trained on biological replicates. For edgeR calls, a false discovery rate-adjusted p below 0.01 and a log2 fold-change threshold of 1 were applied. As an exploratory analysis of dynamics, max-normalized trajectories of the 1000 most abundant clonotypes were examined by PCA with hierarchical clustering. Separately sequenced CD4+ and CD8+ repertoires were used to assign a CD4 or CD8 phenotype to each responding clone. The raw public reads went through TCRdb reprocessing: fastp at Q25, MiXCR clone calling, in-frame beta chains kept. Every entry covers one CDR3 protein and lists the most common genes and DNA from its rows. The V and J calls shown here were made by TCRdb, not taken from the authors' results. The sample table lists over 350,000 distinct CDR3 sequences, approximately 25% of them with a count of one. The ten top clones hold roughly 8.9% of the sample.

This sample was taken from a study of T-cell memory formation after mild COVID-19 (dated by TCRdb to the early 2020s). Turning to the overall study: TCR sequence clusters from the two donors were largely donor specific. In two donors, T-cell clones that expanded and contracted after mild COVID-19 were tracked by sequencing TCRalpha and TCRbeta repertoires over time. Two young, previously healthy adult volunteers made up the cohort, one male and one female.

Overall study results and their limits: Contracting CD4+ clones were located mainly in the CM and EM memory subsets, whereas CD8+ clones were found to be enriched in EMRA. Balanced CD4/CD8 phenotypes were observed for clones contracting from day 15 to 85, whereas a bias towards CD4+ was observed for a second wave of clones expanding from day 15 to 37. Some responding clones were found in pre-infection memory, which suggests that pre-existing cross-reactive memory T cells took part in the SARS-CoV-2 response. The study included only two mild cases, and larger cohorts that include severe cases with pre-infection samples were judged to be necessary. The second-wave clones that peaked on day 37 were not confirmed to be SARS-CoV-2 specific.

PBMCs were isolated by Ficoll-Paque density gradient centrifugation. The sequence links TRBV6-5 to TRBJ1-6, with 7 central nucleotides matching TRBD1. Sequenced: PBMCs or a T cell subset sorted from them (not recorded which). This TCR was sampled from an adult woman who had mild COVID-19 (a few samples of this study predate the infection). The sample titles of this study are shuffled in the database, so cell type and time point are left out; the donor was told from shared clones. The DNA is TGTGCCAGCAGCAATCCTACAGGGGTGGTTAATTCACCCCTCCACTTT. It is translated as CASSNPTGVVNSPLHF.